Detailed here is one TCR beta chain. Its antigen remains undetermined. No base quality values were provided; no much bigger clone lies one nucleotide off. The data originate from a study of identifying expanded T cells in peripheral blood (dated by TCRdb to between 2018 and 2021). In the study overall: Technical replicates were generated by sequencing separate aliquots of the same genomic DNA pool, with four replicates compared pairwise. Here is what the overall study found, with its caveats: In all healthy donors, the variance in clone template counts between samples taken around 2 weeks apart rose significantly as total template count increased. Across all healthy-donor time intervals, the beta-binomial model significantly lowered both the number of clones called differentially abundant and the false-positive rate. The binomial model flagged roughly 1.3 differentially abundant clones between technical replicates but around 15 over approximately 2 weeks and approximately 18 over four weeks. The authors expected biological variance in healthy repertoires might increase further over much longer intervals such as months to years.

Including the terminal cysteine and phenylalanine, the CDR3 comprises 13 residues. Of the read, only the CDR3 DNA is kept; its 39 bases are in frame from base 1. The CDR1 and CDR2 encoded by the germline V gene are MNHEY and SVGAGI. Trimming costs V 4 bases and J 0 bases, and their ends lie 7 bases apart. TCRbeta CDR3 regions were profiled by bias-controlled multiplex PCR amplification of genomic DNA with the immunoSEQ Assay. Processing in the source paper ran as follows. To quantify the absolute abundance of each unique TCRbeta CDR3 region, the sequences were collapsed and filtered. Differential abundance was assessed using a binomial (Fisher-equivalent) model and a beta-binomial model in which time-dependent variance fitted from healthy donors was added. Any clone with fewer than 5 combined templates was excluded, and a clone was called differentially abundant if its Benjamini-Hochberg FDR was below 0.01. The form v = (b*log(k)+a)^2 was used to model beta-binomial variance as a function of total template count across the two samples. TCRdb provides this immuneACCESS table in a form limited to in-frame rearrangements. Some clones are lacking; in checked studies, under half of them reflect an unresolved V gene, and why the rest are absent is not known. For V, J and clone size, that table is used; D and trimming come from the DNA. Counted in this sample were approximately 100,000 clones; 85% to 90% of them appeared once. Together, the top ten hold about 17% of the sample.

During the collection period, no immune events, such as infections, were documented for the healthy donors. Time-dependent variance in a beta-binomial model of T-cell clone differential abundance was calibrated using healthy-donor blood repertoires as a training cohort. The training cohort comprised approximately ten healthy donors, 3 female and 7 male. Donor ages ranged from roughly 25 to 65 years, with an average of approximately 43 years. Obtained from a commercial supplier, whole blood was collected from each healthy donor at three time points set around two weeks apart. For immunosequencing, genomic DNA was extracted from unsorted whole blood.

Rearrangement joined TRBV6-5 to TRBJ2-7, with the D gene too uncertain to name. Sequencing used blood. The TCR sequence derives from a person aged 18-70 years in good health. The CDR3 is CASSSISSYEQYF. The base sequence is TGTGCCAGCAGTTCCATCTCCTCCTACGAGCAGTACTTC.